Below are 22 T cell receptor beta chains sequenced from a single sample in a study of blood T cell repertoires in COVID-19. Generated by immunoSEQ multiplex PCR, the TCRdb table keeps only in-frame clones and is missing some. The sample carries approximately 120,000 clones, 85% to 90% recorded once. The specimen was peripheral blood. The receptors shown here come from a human donor in a cohort sampled during active COVID-19.

The V call is TRBV11-2, the J call TRBJ1-2, with 10 bases lining up with TRBD1. Germline V CDR1 and CDR2: SGHAT, FQNNGV. The CDR3 has 17 residues. V was clipped by 4 bases and J by 3 bases; unmatched bases: 11. Here the CDR3 DNA reads TGTGCCAGCAGCTCCCACAGGACAGGGGGTTTATACTATGGCTACACCTTC. Its translation is CASSSHRTGGLYYGYTF.

The rearrangement uses TRBV24-1 and TRBJ2-3, with TRBD2 identical over 7 bases. Germline V lookup: CDR1 KGHDR, CDR2 SFDVKD. Unmatched junction bases numbered 8, after V lost 2 bases and J lost 7 bases. CDR3 size: 15 residues. This CDR3 is CATSDSGLGEHTQYF. The CDR3 nucleotides are TGTGCCACCAGTGATTCTGGACTAGGGGAACATACGCAGTATTTT.

The chain uses TRBV5-6 and TRBJ2-3, with 9 bases fitting TRBD1. The CDR3 is made up of 16 amino acids. CDR1 is SGHDT and CDR2 is YYEEEE in the germline V gene. V shed 6 bases, J shed 0 bases, and the junction held 8 bases outside the gene matches. The CDR3 DNA reads TGTGCCAGCATACCGGGACAGGGATCTAGCACAGATACGCAGTATTTT. Translating gives CASIPGQGSSTDTQYF.

The chain joins TRBV21-1 to TRBJ2-7; the table's D gene call, TRBD2, was not cross checked with the DNA. TRBV21-1 is noted as a pseudogene. This CDR3 is 19 amino acids long. CDR3: CASRKIAGVGSGGSYEQYF. CDR3 sequence (DNA): TGTGCCAGCAGGAAAATTGCAGGGGTTGGGAGCGGGGGCTCCTACGAGCAGTACTTC.

The J gene is TRBJ2-1, the V gene TRBV3-1 (or the pseudogene TRBV3-2), with a possible D match to TRBD1 (7 bases). The CDR3 runs 16 residues. The germline V and J ends were trimmed by 0 bases and 9 bases, with 18 bases remaining between them. Germline loops: CDR1 LGHDT, CDR2 YNNKEL (reference sequence). The DNA of the CDR3 is TGTGCCAGCAGCCAAGATGGAGGGGGCCCCCGGGGTGAGCAGTTCTTC. This codes for CASSQDGGGPRGEQFF.

This chain joins TRBV28 and TRBJ1-2, with 7 bases fitting TRBD1. After removal of 10 bases from V and 0 bases from J, the junction contained 8 bases not matched to a gene. Germline CDR1 is MDHEN and CDR2 is SYDVKM. The CDR3 is made up of 14 amino acids. CDR3 residues: CATRVGQSNYGYTF. DNA of the CDR3: TGTGCCACCCGCGTGGGACAGTCTAACTATGGCTACACCTTC.

This clone has a handful of counts. The chain carries TRBV10-3 and TRBJ2-1; 10 nucleotides match TRBD2. CDR3 length: 16 residues. V trimming: 7 bases; J trimming: 4 bases; junction bases outside the gene matches: 10. From germline, CDR1 is ENHRY and CDR2 SYGVKD. The CDR3 reads CAINVVAGGAYNEQFF. DNA for the CDR3: TGTGCCATCAATGTCGTAGCGGGAGGAGCTTACAATGAGCAGTTCTTC.

This chain joins TRBV9 and TRBJ2-5; 9 positions agree with TRBD2. The CDR3 spans 16 residues. Germline V gene lookup returns CDR1 SGDLS and CDR2 YYNGEE. V was pared by 2 bases and J by 2 bases, with 7 bases of the junction left unmatched. The CDR3 protein is CASSVSGRPGQETQYF. As DNA, the CDR3 is TGTGCCAGCAGCGTGAGCGGGAGGCCGGGGCAAGAGACCCAGTACTTC.

This rearrangement joins TRBV18 to TRBJ1-5, with TRBD1 identical over 9 bases. The CDR3 spans 16 residues. The germline V gene encodes CDR1 KGHSH and CDR2 LQKENI. The J segment lost 3 bases and the V segment lost 5 bases, leaving 8 bases of the junction unmatched. CDR3 bases: TGTGCCAGCTCAGAAAGGACAGGGGAGAACAATCAGCCCCAGCATTTT. Protein sequence: CASSERTGENNQPQHF.

The chain uses TRBV9 and TRBJ2-1; TRBD2 agrees at 7 bases. This CDR3 is built from 15 residues. Germline CDR1 reads SGDLS; CDR2 reads YYNGEE. The trim removed 0 bases at V and 8 bases at J, leaving 8 bases unmatched. The CDR3 sequence: CASSVAGGTLDEQFF. CDR3 DNA: TGTGCCAGCAGCGTAGCGGGGGGAACCCTTGATGAGCAGTTCTTC. The whole variable domain, remainder taken from reference TRBV9 and TRBJ2-1, is DSGVTQTPKHLITATGQRVTLRCSPRSGDLSVYWYQQSLDQGLQFLIQYYNGEERAKGNILERFSAQQFPDLHSELNLSSLELGDSALYFCASSVAGGTLDEQFFGPGTRLTVL.

The chain carries TRBV5-5 and TRBJ1-1; TRBD1 matches 8 bases. This CDR3 contains 16 residues. Trimming at V came to 4 bases and at J to 0 bases, leaving 8 bases not matched to a gene. CDR1 and CDR2 (germline): SGHKS, YYEKEE (reference sequence). The CDR3 loop reads CASSQKSRGLNTEAFF. CDR3 nucleotides: TGTGCCAGCAGCCAAAAGAGCAGGGGGCTGAACACTGAAGCTTTCTTT.

The rearrangement joins TRBV4-2 to TRBJ2-2, with D possibly TRBD1 on 7 matching bases. V was clipped by 5 bases and J by 9 bases, with 28 bases between them. This CDR3 spans 18 amino acids. Germline lookup yields CDR1 LGHNA and CDR2 YNFKEQ. Here the CDR3 DNA reads TGTGCCAGCAGCTGGACAGGACGCTTGATTAGCGGAACTAGGGAGCTGTTTTTT. Its translation: CASSWTGRLISGTRELFF.

V and J are TRBV12-2 and TRBJ1-5. TRBV12-2 is listed as a pseudogene. The CDR3 spans 14 residues. CDR3 sequence reads: CASRLVHRLRPQHF. The CDR3 bases are TGTGCAAGTCGCTTAGTCCACCGCTTGAGGCCCCAGCATTTT.

The chain uses TRBV6-5 and TRBJ1-3; D call uncertain. CDR1 and CDR2 (germline): MNHEY, SVGAGI. The CDR3 is 12 amino acids. V shed 5 bases and J shed 4 bases, with 6 bases lying between them. The CDR3 region has the DNA TGTGCCAGCAGTCTCCTAGGAAACACCATATATTTT. Encoded protein: CASSLLGNTIYF.

The chain is built from TRBV2 and TRBJ2-7; 11 positions agree with TRBD1. CDR1 SNHLY and CDR2 FYNNEI come from the germline V gene. The V and J ends lost 7 bases and 6 bases, in that order; junction bases with no gene match: 11. This CDR3 has 15 residues. The CDR3 DNA reads TGTGCCAGCACCAAGGGGGTGGACAGGGGGCCCGAGCAGTACTTC. It yields the protein CASTKGVDRGPEQYF.

The chain has TRBV27 and TRBJ1-2; TRBD1 matches at 9 bases. The germline CDR1 and CDR2 sequences are MNHEY and SMNVEV (reference sequence). J was trimmed by 8 bases and V by 7 bases; bases with no gene match: 8. The CDR3 sequence is 13 residues long. As DNA, the CDR3 is TGTGCCAGCACCGACGACAGGGGGTCGGGCTACACCTTC. The encoded protein is CASTDDRGSGYTF.

The chain couples TRBV5-6 to TRBJ2-1; D is possibly TRBD2 (6 bases). The germline V gene has CDR1 SGHDT and CDR2 YYEEEE. CDR3 length: 15 residues. V lost 2 bases to trimming and J lost 2 bases, with 11 bases between them. The CDR3 DNA reads as TGTGCCAGCAGCTTCGCGGGGAGACCCTACAATGAGCAGTTCTTC. It specifies CASSFAGRPYNEQFF. Combining the CDR3 with reference TRBV5-6 and TRBJ2-1 gives the whole variable domain DAGVTQSPTHLIKTRGQQVTLRCSPKSGHDTVSWYQQALGQGPQFIFQYYEEEERQRGNFPDRFSGHQFPNYSSELNVNALLLGDSALYLCASSFAGRPYNEQFFGPGTRLTVL.

The chain combines TRBV19 with TRBJ2-3; 9 bases are a match to TRBD2. Looked up from germline, CDR1 is LNHDA and CDR2 is SQIVND (reference sequence). V was pared by 9 bases and J by 2 bases, with 15 bases of the junction left unmatched. This CDR3 has 17 residues. The CDR3 reads CASHPRGRGGNTDTQYF. The CDR3 bases are TGTGCCAGCCACCCGAGGGGGCGGGGGGGAAACACAGATACGCAGTATTTT.

The V gene is TRBV9, the J gene TRBJ2-5; D perhaps matches TRBD2 (5 bases). Trimming shortened V by 3 bases and J by 4 bases, and 10 bases separated the two germline ends. The CDR3 totals 13 residues. Germline V gene data show CDR1 as SGDLS and CDR2 as YYNGEE. Written as DNA, the CDR3 is TGTGCCAGCAGCGCCCCGGCGGGAGAGACCCAGTACTTC. Translating gives CASSAPAGETQYF.

This chain connects TRBV4-2 to TRBJ2-3; tentatively, D is TRBD2 (7 bases). V was clipped by 3 bases and J by 2 bases, with 33 bases between them. The CDR3 spans 22 residues. Germline V gene data show CDR1 as LGHNA and CDR2 as YNFKEQ. Here the CDR3 reads CASSQQRGRPGASGDYTDTQYF. Written as DNA, the CDR3 is TGTGCCAGCAGCCAGCAGCGGGGCAGGCCGGGGGCTAGCGGAGACTACACAGATACGCAGTATTTT.

This chain joins TRBV10-3 and TRBJ1-1; 9 bases match TRBD1. The CDR3 has 14 amino acids. Germline lookup yields CDR1 ENHRY and CDR2 SYGVKD. Trimming removed 6 bases from V and 5 bases from J; junction bases left unmatched: 7. The CDR3 spells CAIRKQGARTEAFF. The DNA of the CDR3 is TGTGCCATCAGAAAACAGGGGGCGCGAACTGAAGCTTTCTTT.

The gene calls are TRBV4-1 and TRBJ2-3; D perhaps matches TRBD1 (5 bases). Trimming left V 6 bases short and J 1 base short, with 20 bases between. Per germline, CDR1 MGHRA and CDR2 YSYEKL. The CDR3 covers 17 residues. The DNA for the CDR3 is TGCGCCAGCAGTCCAACCCTGACAGTTTTACGCACAGATACGCAGTATTTT. It encodes CASSPTLTVLRTDTQYF.